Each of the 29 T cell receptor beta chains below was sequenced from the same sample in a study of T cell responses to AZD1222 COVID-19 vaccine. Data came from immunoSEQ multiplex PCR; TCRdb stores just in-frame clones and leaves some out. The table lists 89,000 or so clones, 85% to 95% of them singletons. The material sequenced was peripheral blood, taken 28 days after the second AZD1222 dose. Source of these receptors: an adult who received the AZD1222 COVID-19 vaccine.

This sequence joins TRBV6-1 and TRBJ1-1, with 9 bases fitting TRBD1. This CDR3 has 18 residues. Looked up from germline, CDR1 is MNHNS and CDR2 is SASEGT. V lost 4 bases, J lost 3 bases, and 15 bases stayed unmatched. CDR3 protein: CASSVLTGQGWVDTEAFF. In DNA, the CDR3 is TGTGCCAGCAGTGTTTTAACGGGACAGGGATGGGTCGACACTGAAGCTTTCTTT.

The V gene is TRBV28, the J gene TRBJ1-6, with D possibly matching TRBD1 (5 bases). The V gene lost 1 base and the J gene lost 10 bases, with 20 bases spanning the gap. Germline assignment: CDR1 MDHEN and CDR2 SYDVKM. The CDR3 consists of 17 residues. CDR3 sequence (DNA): TGTGCCAGCAGTTTATTGAGGGACTCCCAAAGAAACTCACCCCTCCACTTT. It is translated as CASSLLRDSQRNSPLHF.

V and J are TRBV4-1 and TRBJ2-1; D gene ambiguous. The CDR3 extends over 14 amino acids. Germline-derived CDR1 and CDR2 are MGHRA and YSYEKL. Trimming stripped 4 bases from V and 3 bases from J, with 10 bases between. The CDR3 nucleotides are TGCGCCAGCAGCCCCCGCGAAGGCTACAATGAGCAGTTCTTC. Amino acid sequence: CASSPREGYNEQFF.

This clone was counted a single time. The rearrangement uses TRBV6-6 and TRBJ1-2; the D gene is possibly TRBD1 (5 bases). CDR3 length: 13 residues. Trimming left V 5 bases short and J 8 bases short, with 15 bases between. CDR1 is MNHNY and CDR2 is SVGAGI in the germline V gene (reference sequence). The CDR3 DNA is TGTGCCAGCAGTCGGGGCGCCCGACAGGGCTACACCTTC. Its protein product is CASSRGARQGYTF.

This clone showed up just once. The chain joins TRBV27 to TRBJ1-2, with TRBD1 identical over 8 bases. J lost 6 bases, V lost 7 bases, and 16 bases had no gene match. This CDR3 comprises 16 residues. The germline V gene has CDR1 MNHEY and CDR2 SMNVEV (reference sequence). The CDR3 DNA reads TGTGCCAGCAAAAATACCCAGGGGGCGTATATGGATGGCTACACCTTC. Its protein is CASKNTQGAYMDGYTF.

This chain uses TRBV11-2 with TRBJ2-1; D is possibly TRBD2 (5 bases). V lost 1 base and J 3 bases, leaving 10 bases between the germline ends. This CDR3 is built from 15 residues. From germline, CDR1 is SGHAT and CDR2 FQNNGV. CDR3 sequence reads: CASSLGNRGYNEQFF. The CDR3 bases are TGTGCCAGCAGCTTAGGTAATCGGGGCTACAATGAGCAGTTCTTC.

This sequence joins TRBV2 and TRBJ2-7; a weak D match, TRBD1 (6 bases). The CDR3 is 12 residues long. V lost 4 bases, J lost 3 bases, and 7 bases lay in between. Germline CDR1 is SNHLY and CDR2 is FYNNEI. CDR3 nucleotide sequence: TGTGCCAGCAGTGTGGACAGCTACGAGCAGTACTTC. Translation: CASSVDSYEQYF.

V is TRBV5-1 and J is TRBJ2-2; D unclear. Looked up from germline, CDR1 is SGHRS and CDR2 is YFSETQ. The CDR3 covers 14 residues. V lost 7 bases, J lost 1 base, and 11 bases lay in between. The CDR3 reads CASSLQRNTGELFF. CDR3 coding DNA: TGCGCCAGCTCTCTACAGAGGAACACCGGGGAGCTGTTTTTT.

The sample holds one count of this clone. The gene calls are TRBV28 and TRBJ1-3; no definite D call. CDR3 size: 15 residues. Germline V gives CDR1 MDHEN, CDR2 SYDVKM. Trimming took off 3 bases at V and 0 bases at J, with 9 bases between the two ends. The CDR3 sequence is CASSLDGGSGNTIYF. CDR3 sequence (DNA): TGTGCCAGCAGTTTGGACGGAGGCTCTGGAAACACCATATATTTT. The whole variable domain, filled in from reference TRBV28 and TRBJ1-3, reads DVKVTQSSRYLVKRTGEKVFLECVQDMDHENMFWYRQDPGLGLRLIYFSYDVKMKEKGDIPEGYSVSREKKERFSLILESASTNQTSMYLCASSLDGGSGNTIYFGEGSWLTVV.

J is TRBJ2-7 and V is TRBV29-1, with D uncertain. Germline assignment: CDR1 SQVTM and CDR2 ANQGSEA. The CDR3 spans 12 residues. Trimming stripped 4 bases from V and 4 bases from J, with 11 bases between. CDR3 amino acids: CSVAGVRYEQYF. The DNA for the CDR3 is TGCAGCGTTGCCGGTGTCAGATACGAGCAGTACTTC.

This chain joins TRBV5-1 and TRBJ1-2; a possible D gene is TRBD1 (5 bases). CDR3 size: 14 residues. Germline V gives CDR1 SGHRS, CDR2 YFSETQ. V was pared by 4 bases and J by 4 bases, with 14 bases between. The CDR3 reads CASSGGGPRYGYTF. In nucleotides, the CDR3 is TGCGCCAGCAGCGGGGGAGGTCCCCGCTATGGCTACACCTTC. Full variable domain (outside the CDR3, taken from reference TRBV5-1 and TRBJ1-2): KAGVTQTPRYLIKTRGQQVTLSCSPISGHRSVSWYQQTPGQGLQFLFEYFSETQRNKGNFPGRFSGRQFSNSRSEMNVSTLELGDSALYLCASSGGGPRYGYTFGSGTRLTVV.

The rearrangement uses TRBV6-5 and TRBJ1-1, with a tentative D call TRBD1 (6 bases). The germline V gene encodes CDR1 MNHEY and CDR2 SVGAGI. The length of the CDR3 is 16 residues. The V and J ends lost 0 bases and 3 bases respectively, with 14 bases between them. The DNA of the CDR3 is TGTGCCAGCAGTTACTCTTCGGCAGGGGCCGACACTGAAGCTTTCTTT. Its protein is CASSYSSAGADTEAFF.

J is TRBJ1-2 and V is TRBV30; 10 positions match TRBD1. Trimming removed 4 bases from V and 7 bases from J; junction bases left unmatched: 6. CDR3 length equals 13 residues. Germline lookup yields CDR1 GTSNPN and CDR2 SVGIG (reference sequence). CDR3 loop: CAWTRQGALGYTF. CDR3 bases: TGTGCCTGGACCCGACAGGGGGCGCTTGGCTACACCTTC. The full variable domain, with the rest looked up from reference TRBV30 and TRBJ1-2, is SQTIHQWPATLVQPVGSPLSLECTVEGTSNPNLYWYRQAAGRGLQLLFYSVGIGQISSEVPQNLSASRPQDRQFILSSKKLLLSDSGFYLCAWTRQGALGYTFGSGTRLTVV.

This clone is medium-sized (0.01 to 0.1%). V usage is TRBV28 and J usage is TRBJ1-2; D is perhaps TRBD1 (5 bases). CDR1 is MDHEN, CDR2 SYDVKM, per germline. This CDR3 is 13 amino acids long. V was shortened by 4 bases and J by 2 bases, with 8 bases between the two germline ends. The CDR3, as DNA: TGTGCCAGCAGTTGGGGACTGAACTATGGCTACACCTTC. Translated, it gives CASSWGLNYGYTF.

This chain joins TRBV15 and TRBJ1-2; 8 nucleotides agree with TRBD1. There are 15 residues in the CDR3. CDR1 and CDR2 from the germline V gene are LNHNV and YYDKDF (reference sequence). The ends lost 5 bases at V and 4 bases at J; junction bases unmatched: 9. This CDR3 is CATSRYRGFGYGYTF. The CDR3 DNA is TGTGCCACCAGCCGGTACAGGGGGTTTGGCTATGGCTACACCTTC.

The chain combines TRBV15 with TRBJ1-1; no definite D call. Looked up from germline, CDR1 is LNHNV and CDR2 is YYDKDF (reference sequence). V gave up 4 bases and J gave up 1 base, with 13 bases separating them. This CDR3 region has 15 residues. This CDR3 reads CATSNRGFWNTEAFF. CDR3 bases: TGTGCCACCAGCAACCGAGGGTTTTGGAACACTGAAGCTTTCTTT.

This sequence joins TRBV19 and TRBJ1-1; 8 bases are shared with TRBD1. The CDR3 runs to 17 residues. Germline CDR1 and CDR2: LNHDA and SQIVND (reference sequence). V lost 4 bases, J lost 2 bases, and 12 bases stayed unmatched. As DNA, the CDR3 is TGTGCCAGTAGTACCGGGACAGGATCGATACTTAACACTGAAGCTTTCTTT. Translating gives CASSTGTGSILNTEAFF.

For the CDR3, the DNA is TGTGCCAGCAGCTTAAGCAGGGATGGTGAAGCTTTCTTT. This sequence encodes CASSLSRDGEAFF. The chain uses TRBV7-3 and TRBJ1-1, with TRBD1 as a possible D gene (5 bases). The CDR3 has 13 residues. Trimming cost V 1 base and J 7 bases, with 10 bases left between them. The germline gives CDR1 SGHTA, CDR2 FQGTGA.

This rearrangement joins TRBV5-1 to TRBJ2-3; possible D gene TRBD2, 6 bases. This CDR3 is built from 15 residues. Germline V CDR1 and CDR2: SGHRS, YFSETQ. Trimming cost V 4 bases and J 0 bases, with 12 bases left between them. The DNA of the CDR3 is TGCGCCAGCAGCCCGCGGGACGGTAGCACAGATACGCAGTATTTT. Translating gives CASSPRDGSTDTQYF. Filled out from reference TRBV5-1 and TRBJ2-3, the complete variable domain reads KAGVTQTPRYLIKTRGQQVTLSCSPISGHRSVSWYQQTPGQGLQFLFEYFSETQRNKGNFPGRFSGRQFSNSRSEMNVSTLELGDSALYLCASSPRDGSTDTQYFGPGTRLTVL.

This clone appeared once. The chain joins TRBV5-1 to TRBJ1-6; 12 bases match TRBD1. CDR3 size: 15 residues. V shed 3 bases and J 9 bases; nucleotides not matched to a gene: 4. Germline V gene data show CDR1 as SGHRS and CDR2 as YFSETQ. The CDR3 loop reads CASSSKGQGASPLHF. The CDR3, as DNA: TGCGCCAGCAGCTCAAAGGGACAGGGGGCTTCACCCCTCCACTTT.

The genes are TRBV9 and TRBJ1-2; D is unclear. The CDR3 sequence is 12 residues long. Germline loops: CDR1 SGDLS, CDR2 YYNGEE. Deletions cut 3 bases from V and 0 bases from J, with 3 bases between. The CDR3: CASSETNYGYTF. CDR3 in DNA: TGTGCCAGCAGCGAAACTAACTATGGCTACACCTTC.

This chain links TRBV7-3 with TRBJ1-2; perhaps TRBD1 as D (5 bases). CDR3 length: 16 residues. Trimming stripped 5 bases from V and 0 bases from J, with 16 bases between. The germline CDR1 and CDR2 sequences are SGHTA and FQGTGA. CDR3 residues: CASSPEPGPTNYGYTF. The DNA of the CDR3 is TGTGCCAGCAGCCCTGAGCCGGGACCAACTAACTATGGCTACACCTTC.

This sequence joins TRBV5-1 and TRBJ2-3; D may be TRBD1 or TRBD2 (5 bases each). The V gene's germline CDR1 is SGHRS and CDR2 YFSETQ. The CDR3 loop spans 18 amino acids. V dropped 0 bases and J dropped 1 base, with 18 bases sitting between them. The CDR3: CASSLAGTISVRTDTQYF. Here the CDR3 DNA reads TGCGCCAGCAGCTTGGCCGGGACGATATCAGTTCGCACAGATACGCAGTATTTT.

CDR3 nucleotides: TGTGCCATCAGTGAGCCCCCTGGGGGAGGGTACGAGCAGTACTTC. The encoded protein is CAISEPPGGGYEQYF. V usage is TRBV10-3 and J usage is TRBJ2-7, with 7 bases lining up with TRBD2. Looked up from germline, CDR1 is ENHRY and CDR2 is SYGVKD. The CDR3 has 15 residues. J gave up 4 bases and V 2 bases, and 8 bases lay outside the gene matches.

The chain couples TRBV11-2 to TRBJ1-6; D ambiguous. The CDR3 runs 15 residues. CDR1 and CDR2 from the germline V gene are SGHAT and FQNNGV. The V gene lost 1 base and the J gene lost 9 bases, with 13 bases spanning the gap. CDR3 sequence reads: CASSLGSHSGSPLHF. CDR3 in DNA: TGTGCCAGCAGCTTAGGATCCCACTCTGGTTCACCCCTCCACTTT.

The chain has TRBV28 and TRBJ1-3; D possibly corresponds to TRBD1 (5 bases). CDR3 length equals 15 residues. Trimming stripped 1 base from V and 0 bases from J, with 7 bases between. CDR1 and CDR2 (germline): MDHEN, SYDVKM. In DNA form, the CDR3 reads TGTGCCAGCAGTTTATCGGGGCCCTCTGGAAACACCATATATTTT. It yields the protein CASSLSGPSGNTIYF.

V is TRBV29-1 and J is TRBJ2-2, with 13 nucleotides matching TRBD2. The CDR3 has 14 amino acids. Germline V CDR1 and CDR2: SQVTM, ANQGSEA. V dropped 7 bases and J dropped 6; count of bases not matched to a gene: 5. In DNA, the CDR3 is TGCAGCGGCGGACTAGCGGGAGTCCCCGGGGAGCTGTTTTTT. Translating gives CSGGLAGVPGELFF.

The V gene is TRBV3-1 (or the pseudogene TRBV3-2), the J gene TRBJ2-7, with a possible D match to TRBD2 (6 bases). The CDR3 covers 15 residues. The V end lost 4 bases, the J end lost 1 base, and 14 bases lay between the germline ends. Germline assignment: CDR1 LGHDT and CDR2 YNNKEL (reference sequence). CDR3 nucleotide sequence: TGTGCCAGCAGCCGACTGGGGGACTTATCCTACGAGCAGTACTTC. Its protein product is CASSRLGDLSYEQYF.

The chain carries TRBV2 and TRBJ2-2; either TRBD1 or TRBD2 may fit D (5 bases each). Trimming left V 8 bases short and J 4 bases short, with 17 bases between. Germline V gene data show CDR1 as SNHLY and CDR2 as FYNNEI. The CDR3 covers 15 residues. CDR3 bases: TGTGCCAGCCGAGCCGGGGCCCAGGGCACCGGGGAGCTGTTTTTT. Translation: CASRAGAQGTGELFF.